This TCR beta chain was retrieved from a study of T cell repertoires in cytomegalovirus infection. MiXCR was run by TCRdb on the reads, yielding one entry per CDR3 protein. Among more than 250,000 distinct CDR3 sequences listed, around 25% were seen once. CDR3 size: 11 residues. Germline V gives CDR1 SQVTM, CDR2 ANQGSEA. Trimming removed 4 bases from V and 4 bases from J, with 7 bases in between. Study-level findings and limits: HLA-C-restricted CMV-specific TCR beta clonotypes prevailed in the ex vivo response.

About this clonotype itself: Its antigen is not identified.

The clonotype originates from a human donor in good health (CMV status not recorded). Some clones in this sample may be carry-over from other donors' samples. Sequencing used cultured PBMCs, obtained from culture after CMV antigen stimulation. The chain links TRBV29-1 to TRBJ2-5, with D possibly TRBD2 on 5 matching bases. The CDR3 DNA sequence: TGCAGCGTTGGAGAGGGAGAGACCCAGTACTTC. Amino acids: CSVGEGETQYF.